This T cell receptor beta chain is from a study of graft-versus-host responses after intestinal transplantation. Whole-study context: Among the recipients, all got anti-thymocyte globulin induction and then tacrolimus and steroids for about three years. Notes on the study in general: High graft-versus-host to host-versus-graft clonal ratios were seen in allografts of patients with graft-donor T cell macrochimerism.

Details on this clone: Its antigen is currently unknown.

Sequencing was performed with immunoSEQ multiplex PCR; in TCRdb, only in-frame clones are kept and a portion is missing. This table holds about 3,900 clones, 70% to 90% found once. The CDR3 extends over 15 amino acids. The germline V and J ends were trimmed by 1 base and 0 bases, with 10 bases remaining between them. Germline assignment: CDR1 LGHNA and CDR2 YSLEER. Intraepithelial and lamina propria lymphocytes were freed from processed graft tissue. The sample in question was ileum tissue, obtained approximately 97 weeks after intestinal transplant. This clonotype was sampled from a human patient who received an intestinal transplant, so some T cells may come from the graft donor. This chain joins TRBV4-3 and TRBJ2-7; D might be TRBD1 (5 bases). The CDR3 sequence is CASSQAPTVSYEQYF. The CDR3, as DNA: TGCGCCAGCAGCCAAGCTCCGACAGTCTCCTACGAGCAGTACTTC.